The 32 T cell receptor beta chains reported below all come from one sample, sequenced in a study of early T cells in non-severe SARS-CoV-2 infection. MiXCR, applied by TCRdb to the 5' RACE reads, yields one record per CDR3 protein. The sample lists about 69,000 distinct CDR3 sequences; about an eighth were seen once. What was sequenced was whole blood. The receptors stem from an adult who was a healthcare worker with PCR-confirmed SARS-CoV-2 infection or an uninfected control (not recorded which).

The gene calls are TRBV5-1 and TRBJ2-7; no reliable D call. This CDR3 has 13 residues. The germline V gene has CDR1 SGHRS and CDR2 YFSETQ. V was shortened by 0 bases and J by 7 bases, with 11 bases between the two germline ends. Written as DNA, the CDR3 is TGCGCCAGCAGCTTGGCCGCAGGAAGGGAGCAGTACTTC. This translates into CASSLAAGREQYF. The complete variable domain, with remaining parts taken from reference TRBV5-1 and TRBJ2-7, reads KAGVTQTPRYLIKTRGQQVTLSCSPISGHRSVSWYQQTPGQGLQFLFEYFSETQRNKGNFPGRFSGRQFSNSRSEMNVSTLELGDSALYLCASSLAAGREQYFGPGTRLTVT.

This clonotype was picked up a small number of times. This sequence joins TRBV5-1 and TRBJ2-5; the D call may be TRBD1 or TRBD2 (5 bases each). Trimming removed 5 bases at V and 10 bases at J, with 30 bases between. This CDR3 has 17 amino acids. Germline CDR1 and CDR2: SGHRS and YFSETQ. The CDR3 sequence is CASRPREGLLLTSVQYF. The DNA for the CDR3 is TGCGCCAGCAGGCCCAGGGAAGGACTGCTCCTGACGTCGGTCCAGTACTTC.

Here the CDR3 DNA reads TGTGCCATCAGTGAATCCGGGGAGCTGTTTTTT. It specifies CAISESGELFF. V usage is TRBV10-3 and J usage is TRBJ2-2; D gene ambiguous. CDR3 length equals 11 residues. V lost 3 bases and J lost 6, with 2 bases in between. Germline CDR1 ENHRY, CDR2 SYGVKD.

This clonotype was observed at least ten times. The chain employs TRBV7-2 and TRBJ2-2; 9 nucleotides match TRBD1. The CDR3 runs to 16 residues. CDR1 and CDR2 from the germline V gene are SGHTA and FQGNSA. The V gene end was trimmed by 6 bases and the J gene end by 3 bases; junction bases not matched to a gene: 8. CDR3 loop: CASRLSGTGYTGELFF. In DNA, the CDR3 is TGTGCCAGCAGACTCTCGGGGACAGGGTACACCGGGGAGCTGTTTTTT.

This clonotype was counted between two and nine times. The J gene is TRBJ1-2, the V gene TRBV4-1; D is ambiguous. Trimming removed 1 base from V and 4 bases from J, with 22 bases in between. The CDR3 consists of 18 residues. Germline V gene data show CDR1 as MGHRA and CDR2 as YSYEKL. The CDR3 DNA reads TGCGCCAGCAGCCAAGCTTTTAGTCAGTACAGTTCTCTCTATGGCTACACCTTC. Its translation: CASSQAFSQYSSLYGYTF.

This clonotype turned up a few times. This chain connects TRBV5-1 to TRBJ1-4; D possibly corresponds to TRBD1 (6 bases). Germline lookup yields CDR1 SGHRS and CDR2 YFSETQ. The germline V and J ends were trimmed by 0 bases and 5 bases, with 8 bases remaining between them. The CDR3 has 14 residues. For the CDR3, the DNA is TGCGCCAGCAGCTTGGATCAGGGGAATGAAAAACTGTTTTTT. Its translation is CASSLDQGNEKLFF.

J is TRBJ1-2 and V is TRBV5-8; D is unresolved. Germline lookup yields CDR1 SGHTS and CDR2 YDEGEE. The CDR3 is made up of 10 amino acids. With 4 bases removed from V and 7 bases from J, the gap between germline ends came to 5 bases. CDR3 loop: CASSAFGYTF. In DNA form, the CDR3 reads TGTGCCAGCAGCGCTTTTGGCTACACCTTC.

Many counts were recorded for this clonotype. J is TRBJ2-1 and V is TRBV7-2, with 9 bases aligning to TRBD2. V lost 1 base, J lost 4 bases, and 5 bases stayed unmatched. This CDR3 region has 16 residues. Germline CDR1 reads SGHTA; CDR2 reads FQGNSA. The chain's CDR3 is CASSLGALAGYNEQFF. The CDR3 region has the DNA TGTGCCAGCAGCTTAGGAGCTCTAGCGGGGTACAATGAGCAGTTCTTC.

The V call is TRBV20-1, the J call TRBJ2-1, with D possibly matching TRBD2 (6 bases). The V end was cut by 0 bases, the J end by 0 bases, with 12 bases between. The CDR3 is made up of 16 amino acids. The V gene's germline CDR1 is DFQATT and CDR2 SNEGSKA (reference sequence). CDR3 coding DNA: TGCAGTGCTAGAGATTGGAGGGGCGACTCCTACAATGAGCAGTTCTTC. Protein: CSARDWRGDSYNEQFF.

There are many counts of this clonotype. V usage is TRBV14 and J usage is TRBJ2-6; D might be TRBD1 (5 bases). This CDR3 region has 16 residues. Trimming removed 0 bases from V and 4 bases from J, with 10 bases in between. Germline CDR1 SGHDN, CDR2 FVKESK. CDR3 sequence reads: CASSQEGVYGANVLTF. The CDR3 nucleotides read TGTGCCAGCAGCCAAGAAGGGGTCTACGGGGCCAACGTCCTGACTTTC. The full variable domain, with the rest looked up from reference TRBV14 and TRBJ2-6, is EAGVTQFPSHSVIEKGQTVTLRCDPISGHDNLYWYRRVMGKEIKFLLHFVKESKQDESGMPNNRFLAERTGGTYSTLKVQPAELEDSGVYFCASSQEGVYGANVLTFGAGSRLTVL.

The table lists this clonotype with many counts. One end of the junction does not line up with germline, which may come from a read error. This chain's CDR3 is CASTLNLGALEQYF. CDR3 sequence (DNA): TGTGCCAGCACCTTAAACCTAGGAGCCCTCGAGCAGTACTTC. The chain carries TRBV7-8 and TRBJ2-7, with D unclear. Germline CDR1 and CDR2: SGHVS and FQNEAQ. The CDR3 has 14 residues.

This clonotype was seen repeatedly, ten times or more. The chain has TRBV30 and TRBJ1-5, with TRBD1 as a possible D gene (6 bases). The CDR3 covers 13 residues. V lost 4 bases, J lost 7 bases, and 14 bases lay in between. Germline-derived CDR1 and CDR2 are GTSNPN and SVGIG (reference sequence). CDR3 protein: CAWKTQGYQPQHF. CDR3 bases: TGTGCCTGGAAGACACAGGGCTACCAGCCCCAGCATTTT. Full variable domain (rest looked up from reference TRBV30 and TRBJ1-5): SQTIHQWPATLVQPVGSPLSLECTVEGTSNPNLYWYRQAAGRGLQLLFYSVGIGQISSEVPQNLSASRPQDRQFILSSKKLLLSDSGFYLCAWKTQGYQPQHFGDGTRLSIL.

The J gene is TRBJ2-5, the V gene TRBV10-3; the D gene is possibly TRBD2 (5 bases). The CDR3 sequence is 14 residues long. Germline values: CDR1 ENHRY, CDR2 SYGVKD. V lost 4 bases, J lost 2 bases, and 11 bases lay in between. CDR3 protein: CAISASGKQETQYF. CDR3 nucleotides: TGTGCCATCAGTGCGTCCGGGAAACAAGAGACCCAGTACTTC.

The chain is built from TRBV4-1 and TRBJ1-3; D not certain. This CDR3 comprises 14 residues. From germline, CDR1 is MGHRA and CDR2 YSYEKL. V lost 0 bases and J 6 bases, leaving 9 bases between the germline ends. In DNA, the CDR3 is TGCGCCAGCAGCCAAGAGTTGTATGAAAACACCATATATTTT. Amino acids: CASSQELYENTIYF.

This clonotype was detected a few times. V usage is TRBV7-8 and J usage is TRBJ2-5, with 7 bases lining up with TRBD2. CDR3 length: 14 residues. V lost 8 bases to trimming and J lost 7 bases; unmatched junction nucleotides: 13. Germline V gene lookup returns CDR1 SGHVS and CDR2 FQNEAQ. For the CDR3, the DNA is TGTGCCAGCGCCTTCGGGGGGATCGGATCGACCCAGTACTTC. It encodes CASAFGGIGSTQYF.

Ten or more counts support this clonotype. This rearrangement joins TRBV7-3 to TRBJ2-2; D is unresolved. This CDR3 has 14 amino acids. CDR1 and CDR2 (germline): SGHTA, FQGTGA. V was clipped by 5 bases and J by 1 base, with 8 bases between them. The CDR3 region has the DNA TGTGCCAGCAGCCCTAACATGAACACCGGGGAGCTGTTTTTT. Its protein product is CASSPNMNTGELFF. The full variable domain, completed using reference TRBV7-3 and TRBJ2-2, is GAGVSQTPSNKVTEKGKYVELRCDPISGHTALYWYRQSLGQGPEFLIYFQGTGAADDSGLPNDRFFAVRPEGSVSTLKIQRTERGDSAVYLCASSPNMNTGELFFGEGSRLTVL.

This clonotype has ten or more counts. The chain combines TRBV5-1 with TRBJ2-1; 8 nucleotides match TRBD2. The germline V gene has CDR1 SGHRS and CDR2 YFSETQ. With 4 bases clipped from V and 8 bases from J, the junction kept 8 bases outside the gene matches. CDR3 length: 14 residues. The CDR3 region has the DNA TGCGCCAGCAGCATAGGGGCGGGAGGCTATGAGCAGTTCTTC. It specifies CASSIGAGGYEQFF.

The chain is built from TRBV7-3 and TRBJ2-7, with TRBD1 matching over 7 bases. V shed 5 bases and J 4 bases; nucleotides not matched to a gene: 8. Germline loops: CDR1 SGHTA, CDR2 FQGTGA. The CDR3 covers 14 residues. This CDR3 is CASSKTRDSYEQYF. DNA for the CDR3: TGTGCCAGCAGCAAAACTCGGGACAGTTACGAGCAGTACTTC.

This clonotype was picked up a small number of times. The chain recombines TRBV6-6 with TRBJ1-2; D unclear. Deletions cut 0 bases from V and 4 bases from J, with 15 bases between. Germline loops: CDR1 MNHNY, CDR2 SVGAGI (reference sequence). This CDR3 has 16 amino acids. CDR3 in DNA: TGTGCCAGCAGTTACTCGACACCCAAAGGAGTCTATGGCTACACCTTC. This translates into CASSYSTPKGVYGYTF.

In regard to this clonotype: At one end the junction does not follow the germline gene, possibly because of a read error. The chain uses TRBV2 and TRBJ2-7; D uncertain. The germline V gene has CDR1 SNHLY and CDR2 FYNNEI. The CDR3 extends over 12 amino acids. Written as DNA, the CDR3 is TGTGCCAGCACTGAAAGAGCCTACGAGCAGTACTTC. Translating gives CASTERAYEQYF.

This clonotype was detected a few times. The chain couples TRBV19 to TRBJ1-5; tentative D call: TRBD1 (5 bases). Germline CDR1 is LNHDA and CDR2 is SQIVND (reference sequence). V lost 3 bases and J lost 4, with 7 bases in between. This CDR3 comprises 13 residues. The CDR3 DNA is TGTGCCAGTAGTATCGGGGGAAATCAGCCCCAGCATTTT. Translated: CASSIGGNQPQHF.

This clonotype has only a few counts. The V gene is TRBV20-1, the J gene TRBJ2-1; 7 nucleotides match TRBD1. The CDR3 totals 14 residues. In germline, CDR1 is DFQATT, CDR2 SNEGSKA (reference sequence). After removal of 6 bases from V and 5 bases from J, the junction contained 10 bases not matched to a gene. The CDR3 spells CSAKGTAVNNEQFF. The CDR3 nucleotides read TGCAGTGCAAAGGGGACAGCGGTAAACAATGAGCAGTTCTTC.

In this sample, this clonotype turned up many times. The gene calls are TRBV11-2 and TRBJ2-7, with D hard to call. Trimming cost V 4 bases and J 3 bases, with 4 bases left between them. The CDR3 is made up of 11 amino acids. Germline CDR1 is SGHAT and CDR2 is FQNNGV. CDR3 sequence reads: CASSSYYEQYF. The DNA for the CDR3 is TGTGCCAGCAGCTCTTACTACGAGCAGTACTTC.

This clonotype has a single count. A read error may produce the germline difference seen at one junction end. The genes are TRBV6-2 or TRBV6-3 and TRBJ1-5; TRBD1 is a possible D gene (5 bases). Germline CDR1 reads MNHEY; CDR2 reads SVGEGT. The CDR3 has 14 amino acids. CDR3 region: CVSRRQNSNQPQHF. As DNA, the CDR3 is TGTGTCAGCAGAAGACAGAATAGCAATCAGCCCCAGCATTTT.

This clonotype has a count of ten or more. CDR3 protein: CASSLPQSPLHF. The CDR3 bases are TGTGCCAGCAGCTTACCCCAATCACCCCTCCACTTT. The rearrangement uses TRBV7-9 and TRBJ1-6; D remains unclear. CDR3 length equals 12 residues. Per the germline V gene, CDR1 is SEHNR and CDR2 is FQNEAQ (reference sequence). Trimming cost V 2 bases and J 10 bases, with 6 bases left between them.

This clonotype was detected only a few times. The rearrangement links TRBV7-9 to TRBJ1-2; D ambiguous. CDR3 size: 12 residues. Looked up from germline, CDR1 is SEHNR and CDR2 is FQNEAQ (reference sequence). V was shortened by 4 bases and J by 3 bases, with 6 bases between the two germline ends. The CDR3 here is CASSSPYYGYTF. The CDR3 DNA follows: TGTGCCAGCAGCTCCCCGTACTATGGCTACACCTTC.

This clonotype was observed many times. This chain joins TRBV12-3 or TRBV12-4 and TRBJ1-1; D is possibly TRBD1 (5 bases). This CDR3 is 14 amino acids long. Trimming left V 6 bases short and J 1 base short, with 12 bases between. In nucleotides, the CDR3 is TGTGCCAGCAGCCAGGGATTTCGGAACACTGAAGCTTTCTTT. Protein: CASSQGFRNTEAFF.

This clonotype was observed a few times. The chain carries TRBV6-2 or TRBV6-3 and TRBJ1-5; TRBD1 agrees at 9 bases. Germline trimming cut 4 bases from V and 6 bases from J; bases unmatched to any gene: 7. The CDR3 is 15 amino acids. In germline, CDR1 is MNHEY, CDR2 SVGEGT. CDR3 DNA sequence: TGTGCCAGCAGTTTCCGGACAGGGGTCGGTCAGCCCCAGCATTTT. This encodes CASSFRTGVGQPQHF.

This clonotype was counted only a few times. The DNA for the CDR3 is TGCAGCGTTAGGGTCGGCAACACTGAAGCTTTCTTT. Residues: CSVRVGNTEAFF. This chain uses TRBV29-1 with TRBJ1-1; no firm D call. V was cut by 5 bases and J by 2 bases, with 9 bases left in between. The CDR3 totals 12 residues. Germline CDR1 and CDR2: SQVTM and ANQGSEA.

This clonotype has only a few counts. CDR3 coding DNA: TGTGCCAGCTCACCATTTACAGTTAGCAATCAGCCCCAGCATTTT. Translated, it gives CASSPFTVSNQPQHF. This rearrangement joins TRBV18 to TRBJ1-5; D call uncertain. Germline V gene data show CDR1 as KGHSH and CDR2 as LQKENI. The CDR3 runs 15 residues. V dropped 2 bases and J dropped 0 bases, with 8 bases sitting between them.

There are many counts of this clonotype. The V and J genes are TRBV6-5 and TRBJ1-2, with 7 bases lining up with TRBD1. The CDR3 covers 14 residues. Trimming at V came to 5 bases and at J to 4 bases, leaving 7 bases not matched to a gene. CDR1 MNHEY and CDR2 SVGAGI come from the germline V gene. DNA for the CDR3: TGTGCCAGCAGTGGAGGACAGGCTACCTATGGCTACACCTTC. Translating it yields CASSGGQATYGYTF.

J is TRBJ2-7 and V is TRBV11-2, with 9 bases lining up with TRBD2. Germline V gives CDR1 SGHAT, CDR2 FQNNGV. The CDR3 runs 13 residues. With V trimmed by 3 bases and J by 6 bases, 3 bases remained unmatched. CDR3 DNA sequence: TGTGCCAGCAGCTTCGGGACTAGCAGCGAGCAGTACTTC. This gives the protein CASSFGTSSEQYF.